These 3 T cell receptor beta chains share one sample of origin, sequenced in a study of T cell repertoires in cytomegalovirus infection. TCRdb recomputed calls from the reads with MiXCR, one row per CDR3 protein. The table includes 200,000 to 300,000 distinct CDR3 sequences, 9.1% detected once. Material: PBMCs. These receptors were taken from a human donor in good health (CMV status not recorded). Some clones in this sample may be carry-over from other donors' samples.

The CDR3 protein is CASSIGRAAEAFF. CDR3 bases: TGTGCCAGTAGTATTGGGAGGGCCGCTGAAGCTTTCTTT. J is TRBJ1-1 and V is TRBV19; the D is unclear. V lost 3 bases to trimming and J lost 6 bases, with 11 bases between them. The CDR3 runs 13 residues. From germline, CDR1 is LNHDA and CDR2 SQIVND (reference sequence). Supplemented by reference TRBV19 and TRBJ1-1, the full variable domain reads DGGITQSPKYLFRKEGQNVTLSCEQNLNHDAMYWYRQDPGQGLRLIYYSQIVNDFQKGDIAEGYSVSREKKESFPLTVTSAQKNPTAFYLCASSIGRAAEAFFGQGTRLTVV.

Many counts were recorded for this clonotype. This chain joins TRBV5-6 and TRBJ1-3, with 7 bases aligning to TRBD1. With V trimmed by 4 bases and J by 0 bases, 7 bases remained unmatched. This CDR3 contains 16 residues. The V gene's germline CDR1 is SGHDT and CDR2 YYEEEE. DNA of the CDR3: TGTGCCAGCAGCCCGGGACAGACGAGCTCTGGAAACACCATATATTTT. This codes for CASSPGQTSSGNTIYF.

This clonotype was observed many times. The gene calls are TRBV7-9 and TRBJ2-5; TRBD2 agrees at 13 bases. Germline CDR1 and CDR2: SEHNR and FQNEAQ (reference sequence). V lost 3 bases and J lost 7; bases outside the gene matches: 5. CDR3 length equals 15 residues. The CDR3 nucleotides read TGTGCCAGCAGCTTCCGGACTAGCGGGGGCGCGACCCAGTACTTC. It yields the protein CASSFRTSGGATQYF. The full variable domain, with the rest looked up from reference TRBV7-9 and TRBJ2-5, is DTGVSQNPRHKITKRGQNVTFRCDPISEHNRLYWYRQTLGQGPEFLTYFQNEAQLEKSRLLSDRFSAERPKGSFSTLEIQRTEQGDSAMYLCASSFRTSGGATQYFGPGTRLLVL.